A single sample gave rise to the 6 T cell receptor beta chains below, sequenced in a study of cytomegalovirus exposure and HLA in healthy donors. Both 60 Vbeta primers and 13 Jbeta primers went into the PCR. The table came from immunoSEQ multiplex PCR; TCRdb's copy has only in-frame clones and leaves some out. This sample carries 170,000 or so clones, almost 85% of them seen once, and the ten largest clones take about 0.4%. Source material: PBMCs. These receptors came from a boy younger than 10 in good health and CMV-seronegative.

In its sample, this clone was seen a few times. The CDR3 is CASSPRGNQPQHF. CDR3 nucleotide sequence: TGTGCCAGCAGCCCCAGGGGCAATCAGCCCCAGCATTTT. V is TRBV5-6 and J is TRBJ1-5; possibly TRBD1 for D (5 bases). This CDR3 has 13 amino acids. Germline V gene lookup returns CDR1 SGHDT and CDR2 YYEEEE. V was trimmed by 4 bases and J by 2 bases, leaving 7 bases between them.

The rearrangement links TRBV5-1 to TRBJ2-3; 11 bases map to TRBD1. The junction had 6 bases not matched to a gene; V was cut back by 4 bases and J by 5 bases. The CDR3 loop spans 15 amino acids. Per germline, CDR1 SGHRS and CDR2 YFSETQ. CDR3 coding DNA: TGCGCCAGCAGCCCCCGGACAGGGGGCCAAGATACGCAGTATTTT. This translates into CASSPRTGGQDTQYF.

The chain uses TRBV27 and TRBJ1-1; no clear D. The CDR3 extends over 14 amino acids. CDR1 is MNHEY and CDR2 is SMNVEV in the germline V gene (reference sequence). The ends were cut back, 8 bases at V and 0 bases at J, with 13 bases in the middle. The CDR3 nucleotides are TGTGCCAGCTCTTACCGAGCGGTGAACACTGAAGCTTTCTTT. Translating gives CASSYRAVNTEAFF.

This chain joins TRBV19 and TRBJ2-5; D may be TRBD1 (5 bases). The better agreement between TRBJ2-7 and the DNA end casts doubt on the J call. The CDR3 consists of 14 residues. CDR1 is LNHDA, CDR2 SQIVND, per germline (reference sequence). The CDR3 nucleotides are TGTGCCAGTAGTAACGGCGGACAATACTACGAGCAGTACTTC. As protein: CASSNGGQYYEQYF.

This clone was counted a few times. The chain has TRBV5-4 and TRBJ2-5; D not resolved. Deletions cut 0 bases from V and 3 bases from J, with 6 bases between. Germline lookup yields CDR1 SGHNT and CDR2 YYREEE (reference sequence). There are 13 residues in the CDR3. CDR3 coding DNA: TGTGCCAGCAGCTTGGAGTCGGAAGAGACCCAGTACTTC. Its protein product is CASSLESEETQYF.

J is TRBJ2-1 and V is TRBV29-1; tentatively, D is TRBD1 (6 bases). Trimming shortened V by 8 bases and J by 7 bases, and 18 bases separated the two germline ends. The germline CDR1 and CDR2 sequences are SQVTM and ANQGSEA. This CDR3 has 13 residues. The CDR3 sequence: CSLREGGMNEQFF. CDR3 DNA: TGCAGCCTGAGGGAAGGGGGAATGAATGAGCAGTTCTTC.